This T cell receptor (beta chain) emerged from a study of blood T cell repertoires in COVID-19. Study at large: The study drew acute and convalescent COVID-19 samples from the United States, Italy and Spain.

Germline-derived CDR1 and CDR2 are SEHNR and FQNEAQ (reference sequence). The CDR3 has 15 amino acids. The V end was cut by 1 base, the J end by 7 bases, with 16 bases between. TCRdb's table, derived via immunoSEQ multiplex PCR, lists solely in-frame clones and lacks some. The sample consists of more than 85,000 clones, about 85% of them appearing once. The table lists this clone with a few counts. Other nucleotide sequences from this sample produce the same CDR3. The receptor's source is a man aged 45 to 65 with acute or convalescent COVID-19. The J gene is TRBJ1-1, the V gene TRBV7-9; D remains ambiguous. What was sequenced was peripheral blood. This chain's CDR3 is CASSLGVVWGVEAFF. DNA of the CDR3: TGTGCCAGCAGCTTAGGTGTCGTATGGGGAGTTGAAGCTTTCTTT.